These 9 T cell receptor beta chains were all obtained from the same sample, sequenced in a study of blood T cell repertoires in COVID-19. Sequenced by immunoSEQ multiplex PCR; TCRdb stores in-frame clones only, minus some. Among 390,000 or so clones listed, 87% were seen once. Specimen: PBMCs or T cells enriched from blood (not recorded which). These receptors all come from a woman aged 45-65 years who had recovered from COVID-19.

Only one count was recorded for this clone. The J gene is TRBJ2-3, the V gene TRBV6-2 or TRBV6-3; 8 bases line up with TRBD2. After removal of 5 bases from V and 4 bases from J, the junction contained 8 bases not matched to a gene. CDR3 size: 15 residues. Germline V CDR1 and CDR2: MNHEY, SVGEGT. Here the CDR3 reads CASSVGRGGSDTQYF. CDR3 coding DNA: TGTGCCAGCAGTGTAGGTCGGGGGGGGTCAGATACGCAGTATTTT.

This clone was seen once. This CDR3 is CASSRNRGVSGEQYF. The CDR3 DNA follows: TGTGCCAGCAGTCGAAACAGGGGAGTAAGTGGCGAGCAGTACTTC. The rearrangement uses TRBV28 and TRBJ2-7; 7 nucleotides agree with TRBD1. The CDR3 sequence is 15 residues long. V lost 5 bases and J lost 6; bases outside the gene matches: 13. Germline V gene sequence: CDR1 MDHEN, CDR2 SYDVKM.

The chain has TRBV14 and TRBJ2-1, with a possible D match to TRBD2 (7 bases). The V end was cut by 3 bases, the J end by 4 bases, with 10 bases between. CDR3 length: 14 residues. Germline assignment: CDR1 SGHDN and CDR2 FVKESK. CDR3 residues: CASSQRGQYNEQFF. CDR3 DNA: TGTGCCAGCAGCCAGCGGGGGCAATACAATGAGCAGTTCTTC.

Only one count was recorded for this clone. The rearrangement joins TRBV7-2 to TRBJ2-7; 9 positions agree with TRBD2. V lost 5 bases to trimming and J lost 3 bases; unmatched junction nucleotides: 14. Germline lookup yields CDR1 SGHTA and CDR2 FQGNSA. The CDR3 has 17 residues. This CDR3 reads CASSPGVGTSGFYEQYF. In DNA form, the CDR3 reads TGTGCCAGCAGCCCCGGGGTCGGCACTAGCGGGTTCTACGAGCAGTACTTC.

This sequence joins TRBV11-2 and TRBJ1-1; D ambiguous. The CDR3 spans 14 residues. The germline CDR1 and CDR2 sequences are SGHAT and FQNNGV. Trimming removed 5 bases at V and 2 bases at J, with 12 bases between. The CDR3 here is CASSPSFPNTEAFF. The DNA of the CDR3 is TGTGCCAGCAGCCCTAGTTTCCCAAACACTGAAGCTTTCTTT.

This sequence joins TRBV6-6 and TRBJ1-5, with TRBD1 as a possible D gene (6 bases). The germline gives CDR1 MNHNY, CDR2 SVGAGI (reference sequence). V gave up 8 bases and J gave up 8 bases, with 19 bases separating them. The CDR3 is made up of 14 amino acids. CDR3 DNA sequence: TGTGCCAGCGGGCGGGGGGCGTCCGGGGAGCCCCAGCATTTT. This sequence encodes CASGRGASGEPQHF.

J is TRBJ1-2 and V is TRBV4-1; 7 positions match TRBD1. The CDR3 has 17 amino acids. Germline V gene lookup returns CDR1 MGHRA and CDR2 YSYEKL. The V segment lost 5 bases and the J segment 4 bases; nucleotides outside the gene matches: 16. The CDR3, as DNA: TGCGCCAGCAGCTCCCGGGACAGCGCCCTCGGGAGCTATGGCTACACCTTC. It specifies CASSSRDSALGSYGYTF.

This clone was recorded a few times. In the same sample, other DNA sequences code for this CDR3. The chain couples TRBV2 to TRBJ1-5, with TRBD1 matching over 7 bases. V lost 4 bases to trimming and J lost 2 bases; unmatched junction nucleotides: 2. The CDR3 has 14 residues. Germline assignment: CDR1 SNHLY and CDR2 FYNNEI. The DNA of the CDR3 is TGTGCCAGCAGTGGACAGGGAGGCAATCAGCCCCAGCATTTT. Translated, it gives CASSGQGGNQPQHF.

J is TRBJ1-2 and V is TRBV19; the D gene is possibly TRBD1 (5 bases). The CDR3 runs 14 residues. CDR1 and CDR2 from the germline V gene are LNHDA and SQIVND (reference sequence). V was cut by 3 bases and J by 3 bases, with 11 bases left in between. CDR3 protein: CASSIGQGDYGYTF. The DNA for the CDR3 is TGTGCCAGTAGTATCGGCCAGGGCGACTATGGCTACACCTTC.